Listed below are T cell receptor beta chains from one sample, sequenced in a study of OX40 agonist ivuxolimab in advanced cancers. Generated by immunoSEQ multiplex PCR, the TCRdb table keeps only in-frame clones and is missing some. The sample contains more than 100,000 clones, just under 95% of which appear only once. The sample consisted of CD4+ or CD8+ T cells sorted from blood, taken in a trial of the OX40 agonist ivuxolimab. All receptors derive from an adult with an advanced solid tumor such as melanoma, head and neck, liver or kidney cancer. Both conserved end residues are part of each CDR3. Fields, in order: clone size, V gene, D gene, J gene, CDR3 protein, CDR3 DNA. The D gene is left open where the match is weak. Size tells how often a clone was seen (once, few, many) or the class of an expanded clone, and some rows leave it out.

>.|TRBV18|.|TRBJ2-7
CASSPSGQGNYEQYF
TGTGCCAGCTCACCTTCTGGCCAGGGGAACTACGAGCAGTACTTC
>.|TRBV28|.|TRBJ2-3
CASSPLTGTDTQYF
TGTGCCAGCAGTCCGCTGACAGGCACAGATACGCAGTATTTT
>.|TRBV15|TRBD1|TRBJ1-1
CATTDRGQDTEAFF
TGTGCCACCACCGACAGGGGGCAGGACACTGAAGCTTTCTTT
>once|TRBV4-2|.|TRBJ2-7
CASSQVVSVSSYEQYF
TGTGCCAGCAGCCAAGTGGTTTCTGTTAGCTCCTACGAGCAGTACTTC
>.|TRBV19|.|TRBJ2-3
CASSIEGGRAYF
TGTGCCAGTAGTATAGAAGGGGGTCGGGCGTATTTT
>.|TRBV18|TRBD1|TRBJ1-4
CASSPRTGVGTNEKLFF
TGTGCCAGCTCACCACGAACAGGGGTAGGAACTAATGAAAAACTGTTTTTT
>once|TRBV5-4|TRBD2|TRBJ2-1
CASSPGGRGGASNEQFF
TGTGCCAGCAGTCCGGGGGGTCGGGGAGGCGCCTCCAATGAGCAGTTCTTC
>once|TRBV7-3|.|TRBJ2-5
CASSLTSIETQYF
TGTGCCAGCAGCTTAACATCGATCGAGACCCAGTACTTC
>.|TRBV7-2|.|TRBJ1-6
CASSPRQERSPLHF
TGTGCCAGCAGCCCCCGGCAGGAGAGATCACCCCTCCACTTT
>once|TRBV28|TRBD1|TRBJ1-3
CASTQPGTGRRNTIYF
TGTGCCAGCACTCAACCCGGGACAGGCCGTAGAAACACCATATATTTT
>.|TRBV5-4|.|TRBJ1-4
CASSLSGNEKLFF
TGTGCCAGCAGCTTGAGTGGTAATGAAAAACTGTTTTTT
>.|TRBV18|TRBD2|TRBJ2-3
CASSPGLAVTDTQYF
TGTGCCAGCTCACCAGGACTAGCGGTTACAGATACGCAGTATTTT
>once|TRBV2|.|TRBJ1-3
CASSGASSSGNTIYF
TGTGCCAGCAGTGGTGCCAGCTCCTCTGGAAACACCATATATTTT
>.|TRBV7-9|.|TRBJ1-1
CASGSGGGPNTEAFF
TGTGCCAGCGGATCGGGGGGGGGCCCGAACACTGAAGCTTTCTTT
>once|TRBV5-6|.|TRBJ1-5
CASSFGGLNQPQHF
TGTGCCAGCAGCTTTGGGGGTCTCAATCAGCCCCAGCATTTT
>.|TRBV18|TRBD2|TRBJ2-4
CASSPRDTSGGIQYF
TGTGCCAGCTCACCAAGGGATACTAGCGGCGGCATTCAGTACTTC
>.|TRBV27|TRBD1|TRBJ2-5
CASSPWDRQETQYF
TGTGCCAGCAGTCCATGGGACAGGCAAGAGACCCAGTACTTC
>.|TRBV6-5|.|TRBJ1-2
CASSSVGGGYTF
TGTGCCAGCAGTTCCGTTGGTGGTGGCTACACCTTC
>.|TRBV11-2|.|TRBJ2-4
CASSLEATVTIQYF
TGTGCCAGCAGCTTAGAAGCGACAGTGACTATTCAGTACTTC
>.|TRBV6-5|.|TRBJ1-2
CASSYGRGLNYGYTF
TGTGCCAGCAGTTACGGGCGGGGTCTCAACTATGGCTACACCTTC
>.|TRBV10-3|TRBD1|TRBJ2-7
CAITELEGASEQYF
TGTGCCATCACCGAGCTCGAGGGGGCTAGCGAGCAGTACTTC
>.|TRBV15|TRBD1|TRBJ2-7
CATSRGIGQGGGEQYF
TGTGCCACCAGCAGAGGGATTGGACAGGGGGGAGGCGAGCAGTACTTC
>.|TRBV19|.|TRBJ1-2
CASSIGTDYGYTF
TGTGCCAGTAGTATAGGGACGGACTATGGCTACACCTTC
>.|TRBV2|TRBD2|TRBJ2-5
CASSEAASGRSGTQYF
TGTGCCAGCAGTGAGGCCGCTAGCGGGAGGAGCGGGACCCAGTACTTC
>.|TRBV9|TRBD2|TRBJ2-1
CASQRGGLGSYNEQFF
TGTGCCAGCCAGCGGGGGGGTTTGGGCTCCTACAATGAGCAGTTCTTC